This T cell receptor (beta chain) was captured by sequencing in a study of human T cells and chemical hapten exposure. Study context: In the sensitization step, 2% DPC was placed on approximately 2 cm by approximately 2 cm of upper inner arm skin. Chiefly women, the patients showed alopecia areata, totalis or universalis.

CDR3 length equals 16 residues. Trimming left V 0 bases short and J 5 bases short, with 13 bases between. Germline-derived CDR1 and CDR2 are KGHSH and LQKENI. Time point: pre-sensitization, week 0. Treatment specified: therapeutic diphenylcyclopropenone sensitization with weekly scalp DPC. At patch-test visits, sampling came before the patch test. The donor pool consisted of alopecia patients aged 18 to 70 years, considered suitable for DPC. A single record per CDR3 protein comes from TCRdb applying MiXCR to the RACE reads. The repertoire holds approximately 52,000 distinct CDR3 sequences, with about 9.4% as singletons. To note about this clonotype: One base away lies a much larger clone, so this may be a sequencing read error.

This clonotype was obtained from a woman in her 40s with alopecia areata. Some clones in this sample may be carry-over from other donors' samples. The chain links TRBV18 to TRBJ2-2, with D perhaps matching TRBD1 (6 bases). The specimen was whole blood, collected in connection with sensitization to the hapten diphenylcyclopropenone (DPC). The CDR3 DNA follows: TGTGCCAGCTCACCACCCAACAGGGAGAGGACCGGGGAGCTGTTTTTT. As protein: CASSPPNRERTGELFF.